This T cell receptor (beta chain) was documented in a study of identical twins. This clonotype was seen a few times. TCRdb used MiXCR to reprocess the 5' RACE reads, holding one entry per CDR3 protein. The sample carries approximately 690,000 distinct CDR3 sequences, 5.5% to 6.5% recorded once. All donors were healthy, and all were Caucasian. The sequence derives from a man younger than 30 in good health. The specimen was naive T cells sorted from blood.

The CDR3 DNA reads as TGTGCCAGCAGCCTCCCAAGGGGCGGGAGGGCCGAAGATACGCAGTATTTT. Amino acids: CASSLPRGGRAEDTQYF. V is TRBV7-9 and J is TRBJ2-3; 9 nucleotides agree with TRBD2. Germline V lookup: CDR1 SEHNR, CDR2 FQNEAQ (reference sequence). V was clipped by 5 bases and J by 5 bases; unmatched bases: 14. The CDR3 spans 17 residues. Full variable domain (remainder filled in from reference TRBV7-9 and TRBJ2-3): DTGVSQNPRHKITKRGQNVTFRCDPISEHNRLYWYRQTLGQGPEFLTYFQNEAQLEKSRLLSDRFSAERPKGSFSTLEIQRTEQGDSAMYLCASSLPRGGRAEDTQYFGPGTRLTVL.